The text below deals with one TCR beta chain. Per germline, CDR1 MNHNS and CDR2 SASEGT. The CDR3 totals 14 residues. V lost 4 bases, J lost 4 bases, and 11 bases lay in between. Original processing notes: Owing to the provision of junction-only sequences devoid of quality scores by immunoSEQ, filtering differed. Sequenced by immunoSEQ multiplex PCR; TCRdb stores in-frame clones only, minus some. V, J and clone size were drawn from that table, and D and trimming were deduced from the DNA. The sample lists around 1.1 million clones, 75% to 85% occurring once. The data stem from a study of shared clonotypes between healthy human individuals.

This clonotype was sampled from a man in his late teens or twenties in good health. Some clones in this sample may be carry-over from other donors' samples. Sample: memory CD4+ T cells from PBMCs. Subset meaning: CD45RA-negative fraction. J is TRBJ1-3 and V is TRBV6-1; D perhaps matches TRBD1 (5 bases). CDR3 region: CASSGQGGGNTIYF. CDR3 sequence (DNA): TGTGCCAGCAGTGGTCAGGGAGGAGGAAACACCATATATTTT.